Following are 31 T cell receptor beta chains from one sample sequenced in a study of PD-1 blockade in classical Hodgkin lymphoma. The table came from immunoSEQ multiplex PCR; TCRdb's copy has only in-frame clones and leaves some out. The sample has over 60,000 clones; just over 90% are singletons. The time point was: cycle 4 day 1 (C4D1), after 5 to 7 weeks of nivolumab. Each of the patients experienced relapse following autologous stem cell transplantation, and their brentuximab vedotin exposure differed. The sample here was peripheral blood mononuclear cells (PBMCs), taken before the fourth cycle of nivolumab. Receptors were obtained from a human donor with classical Hodgkin lymphoma.

The chain has TRBV7-8 and TRBJ2-3, with 13 positions matching TRBD2. Germline lookup yields CDR1 SGHVS and CDR2 FQNEAQ. V shed 5 bases, J shed 2 bases, and the junction held 16 bases outside the gene matches. There are 20 residues in the CDR3. DNA of the CDR3: TGTGCCAGCAGCCTCAGACTAGCGGGGGGCCCTTCGTGGGACACAGATACGCAGTATTTT. This translates into CASSLRLAGGPSWDTDTQYF.

This chain joins TRBV6-6 and TRBJ2-7; D uncertain. Germline V gene sequence: CDR1 MNHNY, CDR2 SVGAGI (reference sequence). Trimming took off 5 bases at V and 4 bases at J, with 15 bases between the two ends. The CDR3 sequence is 14 residues long. CDR3 DNA: TGTGCCAGCAGTCTGAAGGGTTCCATTTACGAGCAGTACTTC. Translating it yields CASSLKGSIYEQYF.

V is TRBV18 and J is TRBJ2-3; a weak D match, TRBD1 (5 bases). Trimming left V 3 bases short and J 1 base short, with 11 bases between. The CDR3 runs to 15 residues. Germline CDR1 reads KGHSH; CDR2 reads LQKENI. The CDR3 coding sequence is TGTGCCAGCTCACCCTACCAAGGGGGCACAGATACGCAGTATTTT. Its translation: CASSPYQGGTDTQYF.

This clone was observed once. Other DNA sequences from this sample encode an identical CDR3 as well. V and J are TRBV20-1 and TRBJ2-5; D call uncertain. The CDR3 contains 10 residues. The germline CDR1 and CDR2 sequences are DFQATT and SNEGSKA (reference sequence). Trimming took off 3 bases at V and 4 bases at J, with 3 bases between the two ends. The CDR3 protein is CSASGETQYF. CDR3 nucleotides: TGCAGTGCTAGTGGAGAGACCCAGTACTTC.

This rearrangement joins TRBV4-2 to TRBJ2-1, with a weak D call TRBD2 (6 bases). CDR3 length: 14 residues. The V end was cut by 0 bases, the J end by 9 bases, with 12 bases between. CDR1 is LGHNA and CDR2 is YNFKEQ in the germline V gene. CDR3 amino acids: CASSQESSALEQFF. In DNA, the CDR3 is TGTGCCAGCAGCCAAGAGTCTAGCGCTCTTGAGCAGTTCTTC.

Here the CDR3 DNA reads TGTGCCAGCAGCCTTATCTGGGGTGAAGCTTTCTTT. This gives the protein CASSLIWGEAFF. The rearrangement joins TRBV28 to TRBJ1-1; D is uncertain. V was shortened by 6 bases and J by 7 bases, with 12 bases between the two germline ends. This CDR3 is 12 amino acids long. Per the germline V gene, CDR1 is MDHEN and CDR2 is SYDVKM. The whole variable domain, filled in from reference TRBV28 and TRBJ1-1, reads DVKVTQSSRYLVKRTGEKVFLECVQDMDHENMFWYRQDPGLGLRLIYFSYDVKMKEKGDIPEGYSVSREKKERFSLILESASTNQTSMYLCASSLIWGEAFFGQGTRLTVV.

The gene calls are TRBV6-1 and TRBJ1-2, with D unclear. CDR3 length equals 13 residues. V was trimmed by 7 bases and J by 7 bases, leaving 16 bases between them. The germline CDR1 and CDR2 sequences are MNHNS and SASEGT. This chain's CDR3 is CASKSAALRGYTF. CDR3 DNA sequence: TGTGCCAGCAAATCGGCGGCCTTGCGTGGCTACACCTTC.

The chain carries TRBV5-8 and TRBJ1-4, with D possibly TRBD1 on 6 matching bases. Trimming pared 4 bases from V and 7 bases from J, leaving 17 bases between. The CDR3 runs 15 residues. Germline CDR1 is SGHTS and CDR2 is YDEGEE. The CDR3 loop reads CASSHTAWTAEKLFF. CDR3 DNA sequence: TGTGCCAGCAGCCACACAGCATGGACAGCTGAAAAACTGTTTTTT.

This sequence joins TRBV7-9 and TRBJ2-5, with 9 bases fitting TRBD2. The CDR3 loop spans 18 amino acids. The trim removed 2 bases at V and 3 bases at J, leaving 13 bases unmatched. CDR1 is SEHNR and CDR2 is FQNEAQ in the germline V gene (reference sequence). The DNA of the CDR3 is TGTGCCAGCAGCTTAATCCTGGCGGGAGCGGGAGGAAAAGAGACCCAGTACTTC. Translation gives CASSLILAGAGGKETQYF.

The chain has TRBV27 and TRBJ1-1; 7 bases are shared with TRBD1. Germline assignment: CDR1 MNHEY and CDR2 SMNVEV (reference sequence). The trim removed 5 bases at V and 1 base at J, leaving 7 bases unmatched. The CDR3 runs to 15 residues. CDR3 nucleotides: TGTGCCAGCAGTACTACCTGGACAGGGAACACTGAAGCTTTCTTT. This sequence encodes CASSTTWTGNTEAFF.

The rearrangement joins TRBV6-1 to TRBJ2-5; D is possibly TRBD1 (7 bases). There are 13 residues in the CDR3. Trimming left V 4 bases short and J 9 bases short, with 15 bases between. In germline, CDR1 is MNHNS, CDR2 SASEGT. The CDR3 DNA reads TGTGCCAGCAGTGGAAACAGGGGACTGGCCCAGTACTTC. It yields the protein CASSGNRGLAQYF.

V usage is TRBV2 and J usage is TRBJ2-1, with TRBD2 matching over 16 bases. V trimming: 5 bases; J trimming: 4 bases; junction bases outside the gene matches: 11. This CDR3 has 19 amino acids. Germline V CDR1 and CDR2: SNHLY, FYNNEI. Here the CDR3 reads CASSFNPGTSGGDYNEQFF. The CDR3 bases are TGTGCCAGCAGTTTTAACCCCGGGACTAGCGGGGGGGATTACAATGAGCAGTTCTTC.

This sequence joins TRBV9 and TRBJ2-3; 7 nucleotides match TRBD2. The trim removed 4 bases at V and 5 bases at J, leaving 10 bases unmatched. CDR3 length: 15 residues. Germline V lookup: CDR1 SGDLS, CDR2 YYNGEE. CDR3 loop: CASSPGGRALDTQYF. The CDR3 nucleotides read TGTGCCAGCAGCCCCGGTGGGAGGGCCCTAGATACGCAGTATTTT.

This chain links TRBV28 with TRBJ2-3, with 15 bases aligning to TRBD2. Germline values: CDR1 MDHEN, CDR2 SYDVKM. V lost 3 bases, J lost 5 bases, and 9 bases stayed unmatched. This CDR3 contains 18 residues. CDR3 protein: CASSFLGLAGGPLDTQYF. CDR3 in DNA: TGTGCCAGCAGTTTCTTAGGACTAGCGGGAGGGCCGTTAGATACGCAGTATTTT.

CDR3 region: CASSPYGASGSVVTGELFF. For the CDR3, the DNA is TGTGCCAGCAGCCCTTATGGGGCTAGCGGGAGCGTGGTCACCGGGGAGCTGTTTTTT. The chain employs TRBV9 and TRBJ2-2, with TRBD2 identical over 10 bases. From germline, CDR1 is SGDLS and CDR2 YYNGEE. CDR3 length: 19 amino acids. Trimming cost V 4 bases and J 4 bases; bases outside gene matches: 16. Full variable domain (outside the CDR3, taken from reference TRBV9 and TRBJ2-2): DSGVTQTPKHLITATGQRVTLRCSPRSGDLSVYWYQQSLDQGLQFLIQYYNGEERAKGNILERFSAQQFPDLHSELNLSSLELGDSALYFCASSPYGASGSVVTGELFFGEGSRLTVL.

The chain employs TRBV5-1 and TRBJ2-6; 9 nucleotides match TRBD1. Looked up from germline, CDR1 is SGHRS and CDR2 is YFSETQ. The V and J ends lost 0 bases and 0 bases, in that order; junction bases with no gene match: 7. This CDR3 contains 19 residues. CDR3 sequence reads: CASSLAPGQGLSGANVLTF. The CDR3 nucleotides read TGCGCCAGCAGCTTGGCTCCGGGACAGGGCCTCTCTGGGGCCAACGTCCTGACTTTC.

The chain has TRBV28 and TRBJ2-7; the match to TRBD2 covers 10 bases. Per germline, CDR1 MDHEN and CDR2 SYDVKM. The length of the CDR3 is 13 residues. V lost 6 bases, J lost 6 bases, and 5 bases stayed unmatched. The CDR3 sequence: CASRGTSEVEQYF. CDR3 DNA: TGTGCCAGCAGGGGGACTAGCGAAGTCGAGCAGTACTTC.

J is TRBJ2-3 and V is TRBV27; D could derive from TRBD1 or TRBD2 (5 bases each). In germline, CDR1 is MNHEY, CDR2 SMNVEV (reference sequence). There are 15 residues in the CDR3. V dropped 3 bases and J dropped 3 bases, with 13 bases sitting between them. In DNA, the CDR3 is TGTGCCAGCAGTTTGGCTCCCTGGGGGACAGATACGCAGTATTTT. This codes for CASSLAPWGTDTQYF.

This rearrangement joins TRBV28 to TRBJ2-7; 8 bases map to TRBD1. Per germline, CDR1 MDHEN and CDR2 SYDVKM. The CDR3 covers 13 residues. V dropped 6 bases and J dropped 2; count of bases not matched to a gene: 3. For the CDR3, the DNA is TGTGCCAGCAGCAGACAGGGGCCCTACGAGCAGTACTTC. Its translation is CASSRQGPYEQYF.

The gene calls are TRBV10-2 and TRBJ2-2; D is ambiguous. This CDR3 has 15 amino acids. Germline-derived CDR1 and CDR2 are WSHSY and SAAADI. The V gene lost 6 bases and the J gene lost 1 base, with 12 bases spanning the gap. The CDR3 is CASRLDGQNTGELFF. In nucleotides, the CDR3 is TGCGCCAGCAGACTCGACGGCCAGAACACCGGGGAGCTGTTTTTT.

The rearrangement links TRBV10-2 to TRBJ2-7, with TRBD1 matching 7 bases. V was clipped by 6 bases and J by 4 bases; unmatched bases: 0. The CDR3 has 11 residues. Germline V gives CDR1 WSHSY, CDR2 SAAADI. This CDR3 reads CASRGQYEQYF. Written as DNA, the CDR3 is TGCGCCAGCAGGGGACAGTACGAGCAGTACTTC.

The chain carries TRBV7-8 and TRBJ1-2; 12 bases are a match to TRBD1. Germline V gene sequence: CDR1 SGHVS, CDR2 FQNEAQ. V was pared by 1 base and J by 6 bases, with 6 bases of the junction left unmatched. The CDR3 loop spans 16 amino acids. The CDR3 spells CASSLDRDRGPNGYTF. For the CDR3, the DNA is TGTGCCAGCAGCTTAGACCGGGACAGGGGGCCGAATGGCTACACCTTC.

The chain is built from TRBV5-4 and TRBJ2-2; D not resolved. V gave up 2 bases and J gave up 1 base, with 9 bases separating them. CDR3 size: 15 residues. The germline gives CDR1 SGHNT, CDR2 YYREEE (reference sequence). This CDR3 reads CASSFPDMNTGELFF. The CDR3 region has the DNA TGTGCCAGCAGCTTTCCTGATATGAACACCGGGGAGCTGTTTTTT.

The chain couples TRBV29-1 to TRBJ2-6; TRBD1 agrees at 7 bases. The length of the CDR3 is 14 residues. Germline assignment: CDR1 SQVTM and CDR2 ANQGSEA. J gave up 3 bases and V 5 bases, and 4 bases lay outside the gene matches. The CDR3 loop is CSVTQGYGANVLTF. CDR3 DNA: TGCAGCGTTACACAGGGGTATGGGGCCAACGTCCTGACTTTC. The full variable domain, rest sourced from reference TRBV29-1 and TRBJ2-6, is SAVISQKPSRDICQRGTSLTIQCQVDSQVTMMFWYRQQPGQSLTLIATANQGSEATYESGFVIDKFPISRPNLTFSTLTVSNMSPEDSSIYLCSVTQGYGANVLTFGAGSRLTVL.

This clone has only a few counts. The chain is built from TRBV6-4 and TRBJ2-2; D perhaps matches TRBD2 (5 bases). Per germline, CDR1 MRHNA and CDR2 SNTAGT. Trimming pared 2 bases from V and 4 bases from J, leaving 5 bases between. CDR3 size: 13 residues. This CDR3 reads CASSDGSTGELFF. For the CDR3, the DNA is TGTGCCAGCAGTGACGGGAGCACCGGGGAGCTGTTTTTT.

V is TRBV6-1 and J is TRBJ2-7, with 11 bases lining up with TRBD2. Germline-derived CDR1 and CDR2 are MNHNS and SASEGT. The CDR3 totals 15 residues. The trim removed 7 bases at V and 3 bases at J, leaving 8 bases unmatched. CDR3 loop: CASKRELAGDYEQYF. The CDR3 DNA reads as TGTGCCAGCAAGCGGGAACTAGCGGGAGACTACGAGCAGTACTTC.

The J gene is TRBJ2-2, the V gene TRBV9; D is unclear. Germline loops: CDR1 SGDLS, CDR2 YYNGEE. The CDR3 loop spans 16 amino acids. Deletions cut 4 bases from V and 0 bases from J, with 13 bases between. The chain's CDR3 is CASSPTSPSNTGELFF. DNA for the CDR3: TGTGCCAGCAGCCCGACATCACCATCGAACACCGGGGAGCTGTTTTTT.

The chain links TRBV27 to TRBJ1-1, with 9 positions matching TRBD1. The germline gives CDR1 MNHEY, CDR2 SMNVEV (reference sequence). The V segment lost 5 bases and the J segment 3 bases; nucleotides outside the gene matches: 7. This CDR3 has 15 residues. The CDR3 sequence is CASSPETGGYTEAFF. CDR3 bases: TGTGCCAGCAGTCCCGAAACAGGGGGCTACACTGAAGCTTTCTTT.

Concerning this clone itself: Germline and junction disagree at one end, which may indicate a read error. The chain recombines TRBV7-7 with TRBJ2-3; weak D call: TRBD2 (6 bases). CDR1 SSHAT and CDR2 FNYEAQ come from the germline V gene (reference sequence). The CDR3 covers 16 residues. The CDR3 sequence is CASSLGLARGADTQYF. The CDR3 DNA is TGTGCTAGCAGCTTAGGGTTGGCGCGGGGTGCAGATACGCAGTATTTT.

The chain is built from TRBV6-1 and TRBJ2-2; 7 nucleotides match TRBD1. The CDR3 has 16 amino acids. CDR1 is MNHNS, CDR2 SASEGT, per germline. V gave up 3 bases and J gave up 4 bases; unmatched junction bases: 8. The CDR3 nucleotides read TGTGCCAGCAGTGACTTAGCAGGGGGACCCACCGGGGAGCTGTTTTTT. Encoded protein: CASSDLAGGPTGELFF.

CDR3 nucleotide sequence: TGTGCCAGCAGTTTATCCGGGCAGGGAGGTGAAGCTTTCTTT. It specifies CASSLSGQGGEAFF. The chain joins TRBV27 to TRBJ1-1; D might be TRBD1 (5 bases). The ends were cut back, 0 bases at V and 7 bases at J, with 12 bases in the middle. The CDR3 is 14 amino acids. CDR1 and CDR2 (germline): MNHEY, SMNVEV (reference sequence).